Listed below are T cell receptor beta chains from one sample, sequenced in a study of regulatory T cells in long-lasting Graves disease. TCRdb re-derived calls from the multiplex PCR reads in MiXCR, one entry per CDR3 protein. The sample has a few hundred thousand distinct CDR3 sequences, 15% to 20% seen once. The same data also went into a second study, on T cells in Graves' hyperthyroidism and ophthalmopathy.

The input for sequencing was peripheral blood mononuclear cells (PBMCs), taken at new diagnosis, from a patient treated with antithyroid drugs. These receptors originate from a young woman with Graves disease. Each CDR3 is given with its conserved first and last residue. The order of the fields is clone size, J gene, V gene, D gene, CDR3 protein, CDR3 DNA. The D gene is left open where the match is weak. Expanded clones get a size class; other rows say once, few or many, or leave the size out.

clone_size: NA; j_call: TRBJ1-4; v_call: TRBV27; d_call: TRBD1; cdr3_aa: CASSPLADRSNEKLFF; cdr3_nt: TGTGCCAGCAGTCCCCTCGCGGACAGGTCAAATGAAAAACTGTTTTTT
clone_size: few; j_call: TRBJ1-2; v_call: TRBV29-1; d_call: NA; cdr3_aa: CSVDRDTDYGYTF; cdr3_nt: TGCAGCGTTGACCGGGACACGGACTATGGCTACACCTTC
clone_size: few; j_call: TRBJ1-5; v_call: TRBV10-3; d_call: NA; cdr3_aa: CAIRAARGKDQPQHF; cdr3_nt: TGTGCCATCAGAGCTGCCAGGGGAAAGGATCAGCCCCAGCATTTT
clone_size: NA; j_call: TRBJ2-7; v_call: TRBV24-1; d_call: TRBD1; cdr3_aa: CATSEGTEYEQYF; cdr3_nt: TGTGCCACCAGTGAAGGGACAGAATACGAGCAGTACTTC
clone_size: many; j_call: TRBJ2-7; v_call: TRBV5-1; d_call: TRBD1; cdr3_aa: CASSHGQGAYEQYF; cdr3_nt: TGTGCCAGCAGCCATGGCCAGGGGGCCTACGAGCAGTACTTC
clone_size: many; j_call: TRBJ2-7; v_call: TRBV27; d_call: TRBD2; cdr3_aa: CASSFQTGGPYEQYF; cdr3_nt: TGTGCCAGCAGTTTCCAGACGGGAGGGCCCTACGAGCAGTACTTC
clone_size: few; j_call: TRBJ2-1; v_call: TRBV5-1; d_call: NA; cdr3_aa: CASSIIMGNEQLF; cdr3_nt: TGCGCCAGCAGCATTATTATGGGGAATGAGCAGCTCTTC
clone_size: NA; j_call: TRBJ2-1; v_call: TRBV6-2/TRBV6-3; d_call: TRBD2; cdr3_aa: CASSYGGLAAYNEQFF; cdr3_nt: TGTGCCAGCAGTTACGGAGGACTAGCGGCCTACAATGAGCAGTTCTTC
clone_size: many; j_call: TRBJ2-2; v_call: TRBV2; d_call: TRBD2; cdr3_aa: CASRSTSGNTGELFF; cdr3_nt: TGTGCCAGCCGATCGACTAGCGGGAACACCGGGGAGCTGTTTTTT
clone_size: few; j_call: TRBJ1-5; v_call: TRBV27; d_call: TRBD1; cdr3_aa: CASSKGTGNQPQHF; cdr3_nt: TGTGCCAGCAGTAAAGGGACAGGGAATCAGCCCCAGCATTTT
clone_size: NA; j_call: TRBJ2-7; v_call: TRBV29-1; d_call: NA; cdr3_aa: CSVRRGQVDYEQYF; cdr3_nt: TGCAGCGTTAGGCGAGGGCAGGTAGACTACGAGCAGTACTTC
clone_size: many; j_call: TRBJ2-7; v_call: TRBV12-3/TRBV12-4; d_call: NA; cdr3_aa: CASSRRALRGEQYF; cdr3_nt: TGTGCCAGCAGCCGAAGGGCTCTCCGGGGCGAGCAGTACTTC
clone_size: NA; j_call: TRBJ2-2; v_call: TRBV9; d_call: NA; cdr3_aa: CASSVGGGANTGELFF; cdr3_nt: TGTGCCAGCAGCGTAGGGGGGGGCGCGAACACCGGGGAGCTGTTTTTT
clone_size: many; j_call: TRBJ2-3; v_call: TRBV11-2; d_call: TRBD2; cdr3_aa: CASSSRVLAGVTSTDTQYF; cdr3_nt: TGTGCCAGCAGTAGTAGGGTGCTAGCGGGAGTCACTAGCACAGATACGCAGTATTTT
clone_size: many; j_call: TRBJ2-1; v_call: TRBV5-1; d_call: NA; cdr3_aa: CASSLDGSSYNEQFF; cdr3_nt: TGTGCCAGCAGCTTAGATGGGAGTTCCTACAATGAGCAGTTCTTC
clone_size: NA; j_call: TRBJ1-3; v_call: TRBV24-1; d_call: NA; cdr3_aa: CATSSPDYSGNTIYF; cdr3_nt: TGTGCCACCAGTTCCCCCGACTACTCTGGAAACACCATATATTTT
clone_size: NA; j_call: TRBJ2-1; v_call: TRBV7-8; d_call: TRBD2; cdr3_aa: CASSRGAGGGNEQFF; cdr3_nt: TGTGCCAGCAGTCGGGGGGCGGGAGGTGGGAATGAGCAGTTCTTC
clone_size: many; j_call: TRBJ2-1; v_call: TRBV11-2; d_call: TRBD2; cdr3_aa: CASSLDRVAGAHEQFF; cdr3_nt: TGTGCCAGCAGCTTAGATCGGGTAGCGGGAGCACATGAGCAGTTCTTC
clone_size: NA; j_call: TRBJ1-4; v_call: TRBV5-5; d_call: NA; cdr3_aa: CASSPREATNEKLFF; cdr3_nt: TGTGCCAGCAGCCCCCGGGAGGCTACTAATGAAAAACTGTTTTTT
clone_size: NA; j_call: TRBJ2-2; v_call: TRBV30; d_call: NA; cdr3_aa: CAWSVQSGELFF; cdr3_nt: TGTGCCTGGAGTGTTCAGTCCGGGGAGCTGTTTTTT
clone_size: NA; j_call: TRBJ2-2; v_call: TRBV9; d_call: NA; cdr3_aa: CASSVDSGELFF; cdr3_nt: TGTGCCAGCAGCGTAGACTCCGGGGAGCTGTTTTTT
clone_size: few; j_call: TRBJ1-6; v_call: TRBV15; d_call: NA; cdr3_aa: CATSRPTGPNSPLHF; cdr3_nt: TGTGCCACCAGCAGGCCAACGGGGCCTAATTCACCCCTCCACTTT
clone_size: NA; j_call: TRBJ1-1; v_call: TRBV5-1; d_call: NA; cdr3_aa: CASSLILRSRNTEAFF; cdr3_nt: TGCGCCAGCAGCTTGATTTTACGGAGCAGGAACACTGAAGCTTTCTTT
clone_size: NA; j_call: TRBJ2-6; v_call: TRBV7-7; d_call: TRBD1; cdr3_aa: CASSSGGHGANVLTF; cdr3_nt: TGTGCTAGCAGCTCAGGGGGCCATGGGGCCAACGTCCTGACTTTC
clone_size: many; j_call: TRBJ2-1; v_call: TRBV28; d_call: NA; cdr3_aa: CASSRHFLIYNEQFF; cdr3_nt: TGTGCCAGCAGTCGACATTTCCTCATCTACAATGAGCAGTTCTTC
clone_size: many; j_call: TRBJ2-7; v_call: TRBV28; d_call: TRBD2; cdr3_aa: CASSLGGTSPYEQYF; cdr3_nt: TGTGCCAGCAGTTTAGGAGGGACTAGCCCCTACGAGCAGTACTTC
clone_size: NA; j_call: TRBJ1-2; v_call: TRBV29-1; d_call: TRBD1; cdr3_aa: CSTPPGQGGGYTF; cdr3_nt: TGCAGCACCCCTCCGGGACAGGGAGGGGGCTACACCTTC
clone_size: many; j_call: TRBJ2-7; v_call: TRBV2; d_call: NA; cdr3_aa: CASSAGGGSYEQYF; cdr3_nt: TGTGCCAGCAGTGCAGGGGGGGGGTCCTACGAGCAGTACTTC
clone_size: few; j_call: TRBJ1-1; v_call: TRBV5-1; d_call: NA; cdr3_aa: CASSRDRGYGTEAFF; cdr3_nt: TGCGCCAGCAGCCGAGATAGGGGATACGGCACTGAAGCTTTCTTT
clone_size: NA; j_call: TRBJ2-1; v_call: TRBV7-3; d_call: NA; cdr3_aa: CASSQGSASSYNEQFF; cdr3_nt: TGTGCCAGCAGCCAAGGGAGCGCAAGCTCCTACAATGAGCAGTTCTTC
clone_size: few; j_call: TRBJ2-7; v_call: TRBV5-1; d_call: NA; cdr3_aa: CASSLAGTSYEQYF; cdr3_nt: TGCGCCAGCAGCTTGGCCGGCACCTCCTACGAGCAGTACTTC
clone_size: many; j_call: TRBJ2-5; v_call: TRBV12-3/TRBV12-4; d_call: NA; cdr3_aa: CASSFLEEETQYF; cdr3_nt: TGTGCCAGCAGTTTTCTGGAAGAAGAGACCCAGTACTTC
clone_size: many; j_call: TRBJ2-7; v_call: TRBV12-3/TRBV12-4; d_call: NA; cdr3_aa: CASKQGLIYEQYF; cdr3_nt: TGTGCCAGCAAACAGGGCCTAATCTACGAGCAGTACTTC
clone_size: many; j_call: TRBJ2-7; v_call: TRBV18; d_call: NA; cdr3_aa: CASSPPGRIYEQYF; cdr3_nt: TGTGCCAGCTCACCGCCGGGACGGATCTACGAGCAGTACTTC
clone_size: NA; j_call: TRBJ2-3; v_call: TRBV3-1; d_call: NA; cdr3_aa: CASSQVQRGASTDTQYF; cdr3_nt: TGTGCCAGCAGCCAAGTTCAACGCGGGGCTAGCACAGATACGCAGTATTTT
clone_size: few; j_call: TRBJ2-1; v_call: TRBV19; d_call: TRBD2; cdr3_aa: CASSIGTSGYNEQFF; cdr3_nt: TGTGCCAGTAGTATCGGGACTAGCGGCTACAATGAGCAGTTCTTC
clone_size: few; j_call: TRBJ2-3; v_call: TRBV5-5; d_call: NA; cdr3_aa: CASSLAATSTDTQYF; cdr3_nt: TGTGCCAGCAGCTTGGCCGCCACTAGCACAGATACGCAGTATTTT
clone_size: few; j_call: TRBJ2-5; v_call: TRBV24-1; d_call: NA; cdr3_aa: CATSDPRPTKEGETQYF; cdr3_nt: TGTGCCACCAGTGATCCGCGCCCGACTAAAGAAGGGGAGACCCAGTACTTC
clone_size: many; j_call: TRBJ2-1; v_call: TRBV20-1; d_call: NA; cdr3_aa: CSARSGRRYNEQFF; cdr3_nt: TGCAGTGCTAGATCTGGGAGGCGGTACAATGAGCAGTTCTTC
clone_size: few; j_call: TRBJ1-1; v_call: TRBV4-1; d_call: NA; cdr3_aa: CASSPQRVNTEAFF; cdr3_nt: TGCGCCAGCAGCCCCCAGAGGGTGAACACTGAAGCTTTCTTT
clone_size: few; j_call: TRBJ2-2; v_call: TRBV12-3/TRBV12-4; d_call: NA; cdr3_aa: CASRDSAGELFF; cdr3_nt: TGTGCCAGCAGGGACAGTGCCGGGGAGCTGTTTTTT
clone_size: few; j_call: TRBJ2-5; v_call: TRBV15; d_call: TRBD2; cdr3_aa: CATSRYAPASGSSQETQYF; cdr3_nt: TGTGCCACCAGCAGATACGCCCCGGCTAGCGGGAGCAGTCAAGAGACCCAGTACTTC
clone_size: many; j_call: TRBJ1-2; v_call: TRBV7-2; d_call: NA; cdr3_aa: CASSLLSWGYTF; cdr3_nt: TGTGCCAGCAGCTTACTTAGTTGGGGCTACACCTTC
clone_size: many; j_call: TRBJ1-1; v_call: TRBV20-1; d_call: NA; cdr3_aa: CSAIGLLNTEAFF; cdr3_nt: TGCAGTGCGATTGGGTTGTTGAACACTGAAGCTTTCTTT
clone_size: many; j_call: TRBJ2-3; v_call: TRBV2; d_call: TRBD2; cdr3_aa: CASSEVPSGGTDTQYF; cdr3_nt: TGTGCCAGCAGTGAAGTCCCTAGCGGAGGCACAGATACGCAGTATTTT
clone_size: NA; j_call: TRBJ2-1; v_call: TRBV30; d_call: NA; cdr3_aa: CAWSTGTEQFF; cdr3_nt: TGTGCCTGGAGCACCGGGACAGAGCAGTTCTTC
clone_size: few; j_call: TRBJ2-7; v_call: TRBV20-1; d_call: NA; cdr3_aa: CSANPGVAPEQYF; cdr3_nt: TGCAGTGCTAACCCCGGGGTAGCGCCCGAGCAGTACTTC
clone_size: few; j_call: TRBJ1-1; v_call: TRBV11-1; d_call: NA; cdr3_aa: CASSQKLNTEAFF; cdr3_nt: TGCGCCAGCAGCCAAAAGTTGAACACTGAAGCTTTCTTT
clone_size: few; j_call: TRBJ1-6; v_call: TRBV20-1; d_call: TRBD1; cdr3_aa: CSAPGQGSSPLHF; cdr3_nt: TGCAGTGCCCCCGGACAGGGGTCTTCACCCCTCCACTTT
clone_size: many; j_call: TRBJ2-7; v_call: TRBV12-3/TRBV12-4; d_call: NA; cdr3_aa: CASRSNSGGYEQYF; cdr3_nt: TGTGCCAGCAGGTCTAACAGTGGGGGATACGAGCAGTACTTC
clone_size: few; j_call: TRBJ1-5; v_call: TRBV10-3; d_call: TRBD1; cdr3_aa: CAISAGQGGSSNQPQHF; cdr3_nt: TGTGCCATCAGTGCCGGACAGGGGGGATCTAGCAATCAGCCCCAGCATTTT
clone_size: NA; j_call: TRBJ1-5; v_call: TRBV6-1; d_call: NA; cdr3_aa: CASILTGTDSNQPQHF; cdr3_nt: TGTGCCAGCATTCTAACAGGGACCGATAGCAATCAGCCCCAGCATTTT
clone_size: NA; j_call: TRBJ2-7; v_call: TRBV6-5; d_call: TRBD2; cdr3_aa: CASSYSSGRASYEQYF; cdr3_nt: TGTGCCAGCAGTTACTCCAGCGGGAGGGCCAGTTACGAGCAGTACTTC
clone_size: NA; j_call: TRBJ2-1; v_call: TRBV9; d_call: NA; cdr3_aa: CASSAETSFGQFF; cdr3_nt: TGTGCCAGCAGCGCCGAGACTAGTTTTGGGCAGTTCTTC
clone_size: few; j_call: TRBJ2-2; v_call: TRBV30; d_call: NA; cdr3_aa: CAWGAAEKNTGELFF; cdr3_nt: TGTGCCTGGGGGGCGGCAGAGAAAAACACCGGGGAGCTGTTTTTT
clone_size: few; j_call: TRBJ1-2; v_call: TRBV6-1; d_call: NA; cdr3_aa: CASNHGDGVGYTF; cdr3_nt: TGTGCCAGCAACCACGGGGATGGGGTTGGCTACACCTTC
clone_size: many; j_call: TRBJ1-6; v_call: TRBV18; d_call: NA; cdr3_aa: CASSPVDSFNSPLHF; cdr3_nt: TGTGCCAGCTCACCAGTGGACAGTTTTAATTCACCCCTCCACTTT
clone_size: many; j_call: TRBJ2-5; v_call: TRBV7-2; d_call: NA; cdr3_aa: CASSLGRRGETQYF; cdr3_nt: TGTGCCAGCAGCTTGGGCCGCAGGGGAGAGACCCAGTACTTC
clone_size: many; j_call: TRBJ2-1; v_call: TRBV2; d_call: TRBD2; cdr3_aa: CASKRAGSYNEQFF; cdr3_nt: TGTGCCAGCAAGAGAGCGGGATCCTACAATGAGCAGTTCTTC
clone_size: NA; j_call: TRBJ2-1; v_call: TRBV7-2; d_call: TRBD2; cdr3_aa: CASSLTSGTGNEQFF; cdr3_nt: TGTGCCAGCAGCCTGACTAGCGGGACCGGAAATGAGCAGTTCTTC